This T cell receptor (beta chain) was obtained from a study of CD8+CD57+ T cells in acquired aplastic anemia. Profiling that covered TCR beta VDJ and CDR3 relied on genomic DNA as its template. In TCRdb, the reads were re-called with MiXCR into one record per CDR3 protein. The table has approximately 270,000 distinct CDR3 sequences, 45% to 65% seen once. Study-wide findings and caveats: CD8+ Simpson's diversity in patients was not significantly different from that in controls.

This clonotype was recorded only once. Its antigen is currently unknown. The clonotype was recovered from a human donor with severe aplastic anemia or a healthy control (not recorded which). The source material was sorted CD4+, CD8+, or CD8+CD57+ T cells (not recorded which) from PBMCs.

CDR3 amino acids: CASSVGTSGYEQYF. CDR3 DNA: TGTGCCAGCAGCGTCGGGACTAGCGGCTACGAGCAGTACTTC. This rearrangement joins TRBV9 to TRBJ2-7, with TRBD2 matching over 11 bases. The CDR3 runs 14 residues. Germline trimming cut 2 bases from V and 3 bases from J; bases unmatched to any gene: 1. Germline V gene sequence: CDR1 SGDLS, CDR2 YYNGEE.